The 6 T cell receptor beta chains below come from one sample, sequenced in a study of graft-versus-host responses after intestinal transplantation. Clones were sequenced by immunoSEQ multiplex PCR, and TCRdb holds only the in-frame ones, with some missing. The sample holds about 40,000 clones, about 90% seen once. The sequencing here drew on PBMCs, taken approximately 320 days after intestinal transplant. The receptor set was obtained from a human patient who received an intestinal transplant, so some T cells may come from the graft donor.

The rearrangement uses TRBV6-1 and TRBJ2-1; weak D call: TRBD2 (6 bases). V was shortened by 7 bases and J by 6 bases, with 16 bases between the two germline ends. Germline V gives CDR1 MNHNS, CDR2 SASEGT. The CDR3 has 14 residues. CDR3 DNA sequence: TGTGCCAGCAATCGAAGGAGGGACGGCAATGAGCAGTTCTTC. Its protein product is CASNRRRDGNEQFF.

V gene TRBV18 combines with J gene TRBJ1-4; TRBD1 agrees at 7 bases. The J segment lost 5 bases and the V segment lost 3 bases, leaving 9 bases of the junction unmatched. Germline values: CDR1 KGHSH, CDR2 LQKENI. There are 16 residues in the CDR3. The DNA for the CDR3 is TGTGCCAGCTCACCTTTACAGGGGACTTTCAATGAAAAACTGTTTTTT. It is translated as CASSPLQGTFNEKLFF.

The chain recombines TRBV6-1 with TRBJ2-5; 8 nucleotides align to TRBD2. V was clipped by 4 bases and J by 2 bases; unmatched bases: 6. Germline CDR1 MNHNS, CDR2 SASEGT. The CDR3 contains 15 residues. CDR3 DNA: TGTGCCAGCAGTGGGCTAGCGGGCCATCAAGAGACCCAGTACTTC. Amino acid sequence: CASSGLAGHQETQYF.

The CDR3 DNA sequence: TGTGCCAGCAGTGAAATTGGCGGGAGGTCCCTCGACGGGGAGCTGTTTTTT. It encodes CASSEIGGRSLDGELFF. V is TRBV6-1 and J is TRBJ2-2; the match to TRBD2 covers 8 bases. J was trimmed by 7 bases and V by 2 bases; bases with no gene match: 12. There are 17 residues in the CDR3. The V gene's germline CDR1 is MNHNS and CDR2 SASEGT.

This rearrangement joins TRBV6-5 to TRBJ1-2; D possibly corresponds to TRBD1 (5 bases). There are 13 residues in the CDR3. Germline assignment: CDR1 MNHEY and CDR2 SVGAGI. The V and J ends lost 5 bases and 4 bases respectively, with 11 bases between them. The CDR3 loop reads CASSEAGSYGYTF. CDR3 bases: TGTGCCAGCAGTGAAGCAGGGTCCTATGGCTACACCTTC.

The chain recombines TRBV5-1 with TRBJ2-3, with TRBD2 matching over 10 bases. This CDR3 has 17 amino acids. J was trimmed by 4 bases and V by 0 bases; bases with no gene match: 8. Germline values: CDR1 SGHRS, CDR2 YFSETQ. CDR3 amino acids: CASSLAPSGSLADTQYF. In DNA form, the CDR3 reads TGCGCCAGCAGCTTGGCTCCTAGCGGGAGTCTTGCAGATACGCAGTATTTT.